The present TCR beta chain was sequenced within a study of blood T cell repertoires in COVID-19. Study summary: Specimens from acute and convalescent COVID-19 originated in the United States, Italy and Spain.

This table comes from immunoSEQ multiplex PCR, and its TCRdb copy is limited to in-frame clones, with some not included. Of tens of thousands of clones listed, 75% to 90% are singletons. V shed 8 bases, J shed 2 bases, and the junction held 9 bases outside the gene matches. The CDR3 covers 15 residues. In germline, CDR1 is SNHLY, CDR2 FYNNEI. Sequenced: peripheral blood. V and J are TRBV2 and TRBJ1-1; 9 positions match TRBD1. This sequence originates from a woman over 75 with active or convalescent COVID-19. Written as DNA, the CDR3 is TGTGCCAGCGACCGGGACAGGGCCATTAACACTGAAGCTTTCTTT. This sequence encodes CASDRDRAINTEAFF.